These 21 T cell receptor beta chains originate from one sample sequenced in a study of T cell changes during pregnancy in multiple sclerosis. TCRdb keeps only in-frame clones here, not all; method: immunoSEQ multiplex PCR. The profile covers under 75,000 clones, with 91% appearing a single time and under 0.6% taken by the ten largest. The sequences come from CD4+ T cells from peripheral blood mononuclear cells, collected after pregnancy. Receptor source: a female donor in good health, enrolled as a control in a pregnancy study.

This chain uses TRBV5-1 with TRBJ2-1; TRBD1 agrees at 8 bases. V shed 4 bases and J 6 bases; nucleotides not matched to a gene: 9. This CDR3 is 15 amino acids long. Germline V gives CDR1 SGHRS, CDR2 YFSETQ. The CDR3 reads CASSPTGDPFNEQFF. The CDR3 DNA reads TGCGCCAGCAGCCCGACAGGGGACCCGTTCAATGAGCAGTTCTTC.

The V and J genes are TRBV30 and TRBJ2-1; D ambiguous. The V end lost 5 bases, the J end lost 4 bases, and 21 bases lay between the germline ends. The germline CDR1 and CDR2 sequences are GTSNPN and SVGIG (reference sequence). CDR3 length equals 16 residues. The CDR3 nucleotides are TGTGCCTGGGAGGTCAGAGCTAGTCAACCATACAATGAGCAGTTCTTC. It yields the protein CAWEVRASQPYNEQFF.

The chain employs TRBV7-9 and TRBJ2-2, with D unresolved. This CDR3 region has 15 residues. V lost 1 base, J lost 4 bases, and 10 bases lay in between. Germline V gene lookup returns CDR1 SEHNR and CDR2 FQNEAQ (reference sequence). CDR3 protein: CASSLGASSTGELFF. DNA for the CDR3: TGTGCCAGCAGCTTAGGGGCCTCTTCCACCGGGGAGCTGTTTTTT. Supplemented by reference TRBV7-9 and TRBJ2-2, the full variable domain reads DTGVSQNPRHKITKRGQNVTFRCDPISEHNRLYWYRQTLGQGPEFLTYFQNEAQLEKSRLLSDRFSAERPKGSFSTLEIQRTEQGDSAMYLCASSLGASSTGELFFGEGSRLTVL.

The J gene is TRBJ1-2, the V gene TRBV30, with 10 bases lining up with TRBD1. Germline V gene data show CDR1 as GTSNPN and CDR2 as SVGIG (reference sequence). This CDR3 is built from 14 residues. V was clipped by 8 bases and J by 6 bases; unmatched bases: 12. The CDR3 is CALTPDRGQHGYTF. CDR3 in DNA: TGTGCCCTGACCCCCGACAGGGGGCAACATGGCTACACCTTC. Based on the CDR3 plus reference TRBV30 and TRBJ1-2, the full variable domain is SQTIHQWPATLVQPVGSPLSLECTVEGTSNPNLYWYRQAAGRGLQLLFYSVGIGQISSEVPQNLSASRPQDRQFILSSKKLLLSDSGFYLCALTPDRGQHGYTFGSGTRLTVV.

The genes are TRBV7-6 and TRBJ1-2, with D hard to call. Trimming pared 3 bases from V and 1 base from J, leaving 18 bases between. The germline gives CDR1 SGHVS, CDR2 FNYEAQ. The CDR3 loop spans 17 amino acids. As DNA, the CDR3 is TGTGCCAGCAGCTTTTGGGAGTCGAGGAGAATTAACTATGGCTACACCTTC. Translated, it gives CASSFWESRRINYGYTF.

The chain is built from TRBV6-5 and TRBJ1-6; D gene unclear. From germline, CDR1 is MNHEY and CDR2 SVGAGI. The V end was cut by 8 bases, the J end by 9 bases, with 17 bases between. The CDR3 runs to 14 residues. CDR3 nucleotide sequence: TGTGCCAGCTCGGGAGGAACGGAAAGTTCACCCCTCCACTTT. Translating gives CASSGGTESSPLHF.

The chain links TRBV30 to TRBJ1-6, with 7 bases fitting TRBD1. The CDR3 is made up of 13 amino acids. Germline V lookup: CDR1 GTSNPN, CDR2 SVGIG (reference sequence). V was clipped by 6 bases and J by 9 bases; unmatched bases: 8. This CDR3 is CACTGDGSSPLHF. In DNA, the CDR3 is TGTGCCTGTACAGGGGACGGGAGTTCACCCCTCCACTTT. Filled out from reference TRBV30 and TRBJ1-6, the complete variable domain reads SQTIHQWPATLVQPVGSPLSLECTVEGTSNPNLYWYRQAAGRGLQLLFYSVGIGQISSEVPQNLSASRPQDRQFILSSKKLLLSDSGFYLCACTGDGSSPLHFGNGTRLTVT.

The chain combines TRBV9 with TRBJ1-2; tentatively, D is TRBD1 (5 bases). The V end was cut by 0 bases, the J end by 4 bases, with 13 bases between. Germline V gives CDR1 SGDLS, CDR2 YYNGEE. The CDR3 runs 15 residues. The CDR3 reads CASSVEPGSGYGYTF. For the CDR3, the DNA is TGTGCCAGCAGCGTAGAGCCAGGGTCAGGCTATGGCTACACCTTC.

This chain links TRBV7-2 with TRBJ1-1; the match to TRBD1 covers 8 bases. CDR1 is SGHTA, CDR2 FQGNSA, per germline. V shed 5 bases and J 7 bases; nucleotides not matched to a gene: 3. There are 12 residues in the CDR3. Here the CDR3 DNA reads TGTGCCAGCAGCCAGACAGGGGTTGAAGCTTTCTTT. Translation gives CASSQTGVEAFF.

The gene calls are TRBV19 and TRBJ1-6, with 9 nucleotides matching TRBD1. Looked up from germline, CDR1 is LNHDA and CDR2 is SQIVND (reference sequence). V gave up 3 bases and J gave up 10 bases; unmatched junction bases: 16. The CDR3 contains 18 residues. CDR3 residues: CASSIRSTSGTGKSPLHF. CDR3 nucleotide sequence: TGTGCCAGTAGTATCCGCTCGACCTCCGGGACAGGGAAGTCACCCCTCCACTTT.

CDR3 coding DNA: TGTGCCAGCAGCTCAAGGACTAGCGACTACAATGAGCAGTTCTTC. Amino acid sequence: CASSSRTSDYNEQFF. V usage is TRBV7-2 and J usage is TRBJ2-1; TRBD2 matches at 9 bases. The CDR3 totals 15 residues. Per germline, CDR1 SGHTA and CDR2 FQGNSA. Unmatched junction bases numbered 4, after V lost 4 bases and J lost 3 bases.

V usage is TRBV7-3 and J usage is TRBJ1-1, with TRBD1 matching 8 bases. Germline assignment: CDR1 SGHTA and CDR2 FQGTGA. V dropped 6 bases and J dropped 7; count of bases not matched to a gene: 13. The CDR3 covers 15 residues. For the CDR3, the DNA is TGTGCCAGCAGTTCGGACCCAGGGGGCCATAATGAAGCTTTCTTT. Translating it yields CASSSDPGGHNEAFF. Variable domain in full (rest from reference TRBV7-3 and TRBJ1-1): GAGVSQTPSNKVTEKGKYVELRCDPISGHTALYWYRQSLGQGPEFLIYFQGTGAADDSGLPNDRFFAVRPEGSVSTLKIQRTERGDSAVYLCASSSDPGGHNEAFFGQGTRLTVV.

The chain employs TRBV6-5 and TRBJ1-4; D remains unclear. CDR3 size: 14 residues. V lost 2 bases to trimming and J lost 4 bases, with 8 bases between them. Germline lookup yields CDR1 MNHEY and CDR2 SVGAGI. CDR3 DNA: TGTGCCAGCAGTTACGGCCAGAATAATGAAAAACTGTTTTTT. It is translated as CASSYGQNNEKLFF.

The gene calls are TRBV18 and TRBJ1-1; D not resolved. Deletions cut 5 bases from V and 2 bases from J, with 9 bases between. Germline lookup yields CDR1 KGHSH and CDR2 LQKENI. The CDR3 spans 13 residues. The CDR3 is CASSGQANTEAFF. The CDR3 nucleotides are TGTGCCAGCTCAGGCCAGGCCAACACTGAAGCTTTCTTT. Full variable domain (outside the CDR3, taken from reference TRBV18 and TRBJ1-1): NAGVMQNPRHLVRRRGQEARLRCSPMKGHSHVYWYRQLPEEGLKFMVYLQKENIIDESGMPKERFSAEFPKEGPSILRIQQVVRGDSAAYFCASSGQANTEAFFGQGTRLTVV.

The rearrangement uses TRBV4-2 and TRBJ2-1; 14 bases agree with TRBD2. V trimming: 4 bases; J trimming: 4 bases; junction bases outside the gene matches: 3. The germline V gene encodes CDR1 LGHNA and CDR2 YNFKEQ. This CDR3 comprises 16 residues. The chain's CDR3 is CASSPGLAGGYNEQFF. The CDR3 nucleotides read TGTGCCAGCAGCCCTGGACTAGCGGGGGGATACAATGAGCAGTTCTTC.

This clone has only one observation. The V call is TRBV10-3, the J call TRBJ1-5; 7 bases line up with TRBD1. V lost 0 bases, J lost 7 bases, and 6 bases stayed unmatched. The CDR3 covers 15 residues. Germline CDR1 and CDR2: ENHRY and SYGVKD. The CDR3 DNA sequence: TGTGCCATCAGTGAGTCGACAGGGTCAGCACAGCCCCAGCATTTT. Amino acids: CAISESTGSAQPQHF.

The chain is built from TRBV7-2 and TRBJ2-1; maybe TRBD2 (7 bases). Per germline, CDR1 SGHTA and CDR2 FQGNSA. The CDR3 is 19 residues long. Between the trimmed V and J ends, which lost 3 bases and 1 base, there was a span of 22 bases. CDR3 in amino acids: CASSFRGGPGGLSYNEQFF. CDR3 coding DNA: TGTGCCAGCAGCTTTAGGGGGGGCCCTGGAGGTCTATCCTACAATGAGCAGTTCTTC.

This clone was observed a single time. The chain links TRBV9 to TRBJ2-1; D may be TRBD1 (5 bases). In germline, CDR1 is SGDLS, CDR2 YYNGEE. The ends were cut back, 2 bases at V and 3 bases at J, with 9 bases in the middle. The CDR3 is 14 residues long. CDR3 amino acids: CASSVQGFYNEQFF. The CDR3 nucleotides read TGTGCCAGCAGCGTTCAGGGTTTCTACAATGAGCAGTTCTTC.

The V and J genes are TRBV9 and TRBJ1-4; D unresolved. V was shortened by 2 bases and J by 7 bases, with 12 bases between the two germline ends. The CDR3 is made up of 14 amino acids. Germline V lookup: CDR1 SGDLS, CDR2 YYNGEE. The CDR3 spells CASSVTVKREKLFF. Written as DNA, the CDR3 is TGTGCCAGCAGCGTCACGGTGAAACGTGAAAAACTGTTTTTT.

The genes are TRBV2 and TRBJ1-2, with 9 bases aligning to TRBD1. The CDR3 runs to 13 residues. Looked up from germline, CDR1 is SNHLY and CDR2 is FYNNEI. V lost 4 bases, J lost 8 bases, and 5 bases stayed unmatched. DNA of the CDR3: TGTGCCAGCAGTGGACAGGGGGGCGAGGGCTACACCTTC. The encoded protein is CASSGQGGEGYTF.

This chain joins TRBV5-4 and TRBJ2-3; 9 bases line up with TRBD1. The junction had 4 bases not matched to a gene; V was cut back by 0 bases and J by 5 bases. From germline, CDR1 is SGHNT and CDR2 YYREEE (reference sequence). The CDR3 has 15 residues. As DNA, the CDR3 is TGTGCCAGCAGCTTGGCTACAGGGGGCAGAGATACGCAGTATTTT. Amino acid sequence: CASSLATGGRDTQYF.